These T cell receptor beta chains were read from a single sample in a study of T cell clonotyping in hematopoietic cell transplantation. The table came from immunoSEQ multiplex PCR; TCRdb's copy has only in-frame clones and leaves some out. The sample holds about 47,000 clones, 82% seen once. Specimen: peripheral blood mononuclear cells, collected before stem cell transplant. The receptors here all came from a man aged 60 to 75 with myelodysplastic syndrome. Some clones in this sample may be carry-over from other donors' samples. The CDR3 runs from the conserved cysteine through the conserved F or W. A D gene is named only where the DNA matches it firmly. Expanded clones are given a class, and other clones once, few, many or no size at all.

v_gene: TRBV6-6
len: 16
d_gene: TRBD1
j_gene: TRBJ2-3
abundance: -
CDR3aa: CASRTTGGPATDTQYF
CDR3nt: TGTGCCAGCAGAACGACAGGGGGCCCGGCCACAGATACGCAGTATTTT

v_gene: TRBV14
len: 14
d_gene: -
j_gene: TRBJ1-4
abundance: -
CDR3aa: CASSPITVNEKLFF
CDR3nt: TGTGCCAGCAGCCCGATTACCGTGAATGAAAAACTGTTTTTT

v_gene: TRBV4-3
len: 15
d_gene: -
j_gene: TRBJ1-2
abundance: -
CDR3aa: CASSPQPLSYHGYTF
CDR3nt: TGCGCCAGCAGCCCTCAACCTCTCTCCTATCATGGCTACACCTTC

v_gene: TRBV19
len: 13
d_gene: -
j_gene: TRBJ1-4
abundance: -
CDR3aa: CASSITRDEKLFF
CDR3nt: TGTGCCAGTAGTATTACTAGGGATGAAAAACTGTTTTTT

v_gene: TRBV19
len: 14
d_gene: -
j_gene: TRBJ2-7
abundance: -
CDR3aa: CASSIGGSSYEQYF
CDR3nt: TGTGCCAGTAGTATAGGAGGGAGCTCCTACGAGCAGTACTTC

v_gene: TRBV6-5
len: 15
d_gene: TRBD1
j_gene: TRBJ2-5
abundance: -
CDR3aa: CASSYPGQGEETQYF
CDR3nt: TGTGCCAGCAGTTACCCCGGACAGGGGGAAGAGACCCAGTACTTC

v_gene: TRBV10-2
len: 15
d_gene: -
j_gene: TRBJ1-4
abundance: -
CDR3aa: CASSESAATNEKLFF
CDR3nt: TGCGCCAGCAGTGAGTCGGCCGCAACTAATGAAAAACTGTTTTTT

v_gene: TRBV28
len: 12
d_gene: -
j_gene: TRBJ1-2
abundance: -
CDR3aa: CASSSGRRGYTF
CDR3nt: TGTGCCAGCAGTTCGGGTCGGAGAGGCTACACCTTC

v_gene: TRBV29-1
len: 13
d_gene: -
j_gene: TRBJ1-1
abundance: -
CDR3aa: CSVEDGLNTEAFF
CDR3nt: TGCAGCGTTGAAGACGGATTGAACACTGAAGCTTTCTTT

v_gene: TRBV4-3
len: 17
d_gene: -
j_gene: TRBJ2-2
abundance: -
CDR3aa: CASSQEVLGAYTGELFF
CDR3nt: TGCGCCAGCAGCCAAGAGGTTCTGGGCGCGTACACCGGGGAGCTGTTTTTT

v_gene: TRBV19
len: 14
d_gene: -
j_gene: TRBJ1-1
abundance: few
CDR3aa: CASSIDAGATEAFF
CDR3nt: TGTGCCAGTAGTATAGATGCGGGGGCCACTGAAGCTTTCTTT

v_gene: TRBV9
len: 13
d_gene: -
j_gene: TRBJ1-4
abundance: -
CDR3aa: CASGGLIDGGVFW
CDR3nt: TGTGCCAGCGGGGGCCTAATCGATGGGGGTGTTTTTTGG

v_gene: TRBV7-2
len: 15
d_gene: TRBD2
j_gene: TRBJ2-3
abundance: -
CDR3aa: CASSLVTSGGNTQYF
CDR3nt: TGTGCCAGCAGCTTAGTGACTAGCGGGGGGAATACGCAGTATTTT

v_gene: TRBV6-5
len: 14
d_gene: -
j_gene: TRBJ1-4
abundance: -
CDR3aa: CASTEGGYNEKLFF
CDR3nt: TGTGCCAGCACCGAAGGCGGATACAATGAAAAACTGTTTTTT

v_gene: TRBV19
len: 18
d_gene: TRBD1
j_gene: TRBJ1-4
abundance: -
CDR3aa: CASSPRTGVKGGGEKLFF
CDR3nt: TGTGCCAGTAGTCCGCGGACAGGGGTCAAAGGAGGTGGTGAAAAACTGTTTTTT

v_gene: TRBV4-3
len: 14
d_gene: -
j_gene: TRBJ1-1
abundance: few
CDR3aa: CASSQEQANTEAFF
CDR3nt: TGCGCCAGCAGCCAAGAACAGGCAAACACTGAAGCTTTCTTT

v_gene: TRBV7-2
len: 15
d_gene: TRBD1
j_gene: TRBJ1-3
abundance: -
CDR3aa: CARTAQGAPGNTIYF
CDR3nt: TGTGCCAGAACCGCACAGGGGGCGCCTGGAAACACCATATATTTT

v_gene: TRBV5-1
len: 16
d_gene: -
j_gene: TRBJ1-4
abundance: once
CDR3aa: CASSLSGIGAGEKLFF
CDR3nt: TGCGCCAGCAGCTTGTCCGGGATTGGCGCGGGTGAAAAACTGTTTTTT

v_gene: TRBV27
len: 17
d_gene: TRBD1
j_gene: TRBJ2-7
abundance: -
CDR3aa: CASSPPARQGQLYEQYF
CDR3nt: TGTGCCAGCAGTCCCCCTGCCCGACAGGGCCAGCTCTACGAGCAGTACTTC

v_gene: TRBV5-4
len: 18
d_gene: -
j_gene: TRBJ2-1
abundance: once
CDR3aa: CASSTPDGGGFINNEQFF
CDR3nt: TGTGCCAGCAGCACCCCGGACGGGGGCGGTTTTATCAACAATGAGCAGTTCTTC

v_gene: TRBV4-3
len: 16
d_gene: -
j_gene: TRBJ1-6
abundance: -
CDR3aa: CASSQGRSSYNSPLHF
CDR3nt: TGCGCCAGCAGCCAAGGAAGGAGCTCCTATAATTCACCCCTCCACTTT

v_gene: TRBV13
len: 15
d_gene: -
j_gene: TRBJ1-4
abundance: -
CDR3aa: CASSLGQATNEKLFF
CDR3nt: TGTGCCAGCAGCTTAGGACAAGCAACTAATGAAAAACTGTTTTTT

v_gene: TRBV4-2
len: 14
d_gene: -
j_gene: TRBJ2-5
abundance: -
CDR3aa: CASSPAAREETQYF
CDR3nt: TGTGCCAGCAGCCCAGCGGCCAGGGAAGAGACCCAGTACTTC

v_gene: TRBV4-3
len: 14
d_gene: -
j_gene: TRBJ2-2
abundance: -
CDR3aa: CASSQVGDTGELFF
CDR3nt: TGCGCCAGCAGCCAAGTTGGAGACACCGGGGAGCTGTTTTTT

v_gene: TRBV2
len: 15
d_gene: TRBD1
j_gene: TRBJ1-4
abundance: -
CDR3aa: CASSPSGQPREKLFF
CDR3nt: TGTGCCAGCAGCCCCTCGGGACAGCCGCGGGAAAAACTGTTTTTT

v_gene: TRBV13
len: 14
d_gene: -
j_gene: TRBJ1-2
abundance: -
CDR3aa: CASSLGGESDGYTF
CDR3nt: TGTGCCAGCAGCTTAGGGGGCGAAAGTGATGGCTACACCTTC

v_gene: TRBV6-5
len: 14
d_gene: -
j_gene: TRBJ1-1
abundance: -
CDR3aa: CASSRTQGNTEAFF
CDR3nt: TGTGCCAGCAGTCGTACCCAGGGAAACACTGAAGCTTTCTTT

v_gene: TRBV30
len: 15
d_gene: TRBD2
j_gene: TRBJ2-1
abundance: -
CDR3aa: CAWTPGRGAYNEQFF
CDR3nt: TGTGCCTGGACCCCTGGTCGGGGGGCCTACAATGAGCAGTTCTTC

v_gene: TRBV15
len: 16
d_gene: TRBD2
j_gene: TRBJ2-5
abundance: -
CDR3aa: CATSSRLAGTQETQYF
CDR3nt: TGTGCCACCAGCTCCCGACTAGCGGGGACCCAAGAGACCCAGTACTTC

v_gene: TRBV18
len: 12
d_gene: TRBD1
j_gene: TRBJ2-3
abundance: -
CDR3aa: CASSLGQGWQYF
CDR3nt: TGTGCCAGCTCCCTAGGACAGGGGTGGCAGTATTTT

v_gene: TRBV28
len: 14
d_gene: TRBD1
j_gene: TRBJ1-6
abundance: few
CDR3aa: CASSVGQGASPLHF
CDR3nt: TGTGCCAGCAGTGTGGGACAGGGGGCATCACCCCTCCACTTT

v_gene: TRBV14
len: 15
d_gene: -
j_gene: TRBJ1-5
abundance: -
CDR3aa: CASSQDLPRVQPQHF
CDR3nt: TGTGCCAGCAGCCAAGATTTGCCCAGGGTTCAGCCCCAGCATTTT

v_gene: TRBV5-1
len: 14
d_gene: -
j_gene: TRBJ2-7
abundance: few
CDR3aa: CASSLGQEPDEQYF
CDR3nt: TGCGCCAGCAGCTTGGGACAGGAGCCCGACGAGCAGTACTTC

v_gene: TRBV6-5
len: 15
d_gene: TRBD1
j_gene: TRBJ2-5
abundance: -
CDR3aa: CASRKPTGAGETQYF
CDR3nt: TGTGCCAGCAGGAAGCCAACAGGGGCAGGGGAGACCCAGTACTTC

v_gene: TRBV6-5
len: 15
d_gene: -
j_gene: TRBJ2-1
abundance: -
CDR3aa: CASSYAPGSFSEQFF
CDR3nt: TGTGCCAGCAGTTACGCCCCTGGGTCTTTCAGTGAGCAGTTCTTC

v_gene: TRBV6-5
len: 15
d_gene: TRBD1
j_gene: TRBJ1-2
abundance: -
CDR3aa: CASSSLGTGRDGYTF
CDR3nt: TGTGCCAGCAGTTCCTTAGGGACAGGGAGGGATGGCTACACCTTC

v_gene: TRBV4-3
len: 14
d_gene: -
j_gene: TRBJ2-2
abundance: -
CDR3aa: CASSSRHGLGELFF
CDR3nt: TGCGCCAGCAGCTCCCGACATGGTCTCGGGGAGCTGTTTTTT

v_gene: TRBV18
len: 12
d_gene: -
j_gene: TRBJ2-7
abundance: -
CDR3aa: CASSPDRSEQYF
CDR3nt: TGTGCCAGCTCACCGGACAGATCCGAGCAGTACTTC

v_gene: TRBV11-2
len: 15
d_gene: -
j_gene: TRBJ2-5
abundance: -
CDR3aa: CASSLQGGVWETQYF
CDR3nt: TGTGCCAGCAGCTTACAGGGGGGGGTTTGGGAGACCCAGTACTTC

v_gene: TRBV28
len: 14
d_gene: -
j_gene: TRBJ1-1
abundance: -
CDR3aa: CASSFDRPRLEAFF
CDR3nt: TGTGCCAGCAGTTTCGACAGACCCCGGCTTGAAGCTTTCTTT

v_gene: TRBV5-1
len: 13
d_gene: -
j_gene: TRBJ2-2
abundance: -
CDR3aa: CASSVSVGMELFF
CDR3nt: TGCGCCAGCAGCGTTTCAGTGGGTATGGAGCTGTTTTTT

v_gene: TRBV10-3
len: 15
d_gene: -
j_gene: TRBJ1-2
abundance: -
CDR3aa: CAISEALDTNYGYTF
CDR3nt: TGTGCCATCAGTGAGGCCCTGGACACGAACTATGGCTACACCTTC

v_gene: TRBV10-3
len: 13
d_gene: TRBD2
j_gene: TRBJ2-3
abundance: -
CDR3aa: CAISDGRADTQYF
CDR3nt: TGTGCCATCAGTGATGGGAGGGCAGATACGCAGTATTTT

v_gene: TRBV28
len: 16
d_gene: -
j_gene: TRBJ1-5
abundance: once
CDR3aa: CASSLSLGEGRQPQHF
CDR3nt: TGTGCCAGCAGTTTATCGCTAGGGGAGGGTAGGCAGCCCCAGCATTTT

v_gene: TRBV7-2
len: 14
d_gene: -
j_gene: TRBJ1-5
abundance: once
CDR3aa: CASSPGNANQPQHF
CDR3nt: TGTGCCAGCAGCCCTGGGAACGCGAATCAGCCCCAGCATTTT

v_gene: TRBV27
len: 14
d_gene: -
j_gene: TRBJ2-7
abundance: once
CDR3aa: CASSLLGQGYEQYF
CDR3nt: TGTGCCAGCAGTTTACTTGGGCAGGGGTACGAGCAGTACTTC

v_gene: TRBV4-3
len: 15
d_gene: TRBD1
j_gene: TRBJ2-7
abundance: -
CDR3aa: CASSRLGTGSYEQYF
CDR3nt: TGCGCCAGCAGCCGCCTCGGGACAGGGTCCTACGAGCAGTACTTC

v_gene: TRBV5-1
len: 13
d_gene: -
j_gene: TRBJ2-7
abundance: -
CDR3aa: CASSGKGAGEQYF
CDR3nt: TGCGCCAGCAGCGGTAAGGGGGCGGGAGAGCAGTACTTC

v_gene: TRBV5-6
len: 19
d_gene: -
j_gene: TRBJ2-6
abundance: -
CDR3aa: CASQGGPQGRSLGANVLTF
CDR3nt: TGTGCCAGCCAAGGGGGTCCGCAGGGTAGAAGTTTGGGGGCCAACGTCCTGACTTTC

v_gene: TRBV7-9
len: 14
d_gene: TRBD1
j_gene: TRBJ2-7
abundance: -
CDR3aa: CASSLGQGAIEQYF
CDR3nt: TGTGCCAGCAGCTTAGGACAGGGGGCCATCGAGCAGTACTTC